This is a list of T cell receptor beta chains from one sample in a study of a mutant IDH1 vaccine in newly diagnosed glioma. These TCRs' antigens remain unknown. Measured with immunoSEQ multiplex PCR; TCRdb has only the in-frame clones, and not every one. The sample yields about 46,000 clones, approximately 88% seen once. This specimen consisted of PBMCs, obtained from a glioma patient whose treatment included an IDH1 peptide vaccine. The receptors were sampled from a woman aged 25 to 39 with glioma. Some clones in this sample may be carry-over from other donors' samples. The CDR3 runs from the conserved cysteine through the conserved F or W. A D gene is named only where the DNA matches it firmly. The size field is filled for only some rows; it gives once, few, many or a size class.

clone size	V gene	J gene	D gene	CDR3 protein	CDR3 DNA
NA	TRBV10-1	TRBJ2-3	NA	CASSFERDQGGTQYF	TGCGCCAGTTCCTTCGAACGAGACCAAGGAGGTACGCAGTATTTT
NA	TRBV6-5	TRBJ1-1	NA	CASSYSETLLVTEAFF	TGTGCCAGCAGTTACTCAGAGACACTACTTGTCACTGAAGCTTTCTTT
NA	TRBV4-2	TRBJ2-1	NA	CASNPGSLRAGVEQFF	TGTGCCAGCAACCCCGGGAGTTTGCGGGCGGGCGTTGAGCAGTTCTTC
NA	TRBV15	TRBJ1-5	NA	CATSRGVRVDQPQHF	TGTGCCACCAGCAGAGGCGTCAGAGTGGATCAGCCCCAGCATTTT
NA	TRBV4-1	TRBJ1-2	TRBD1	CASSHPWTGAPYSVGYTF	TGCGCCAGCAGCCATCCCTGGACAGGGGCTCCTTATTCAGTTGGCTACACCTTC
NA	TRBV30	TRBJ1-1	NA	CAWIGLNTEAFF	TGTGCCTGGATTGGGCTGAACACTGAAGCTTTCTTT
once	TRBV7-6	TRBJ2-1	NA	CASSAPTIGPEQFF	TGTGCCAGCAGCGCTCCAACTATAGGGCCTGAGCAGTTCTTC
NA	TRBV19	TRBJ1-4	TRBD1	CASSIKAGQGSATNEKLFF	TGTGCCAGTAGTATCAAGGCCGGACAGGGGAGCGCAACTAATGAAAAACTGTTTTTT
NA	TRBV5-1	TRBJ2-7	NA	CASTTGELPPHEQYF	TGCGCCAGCACCACCGGGGAGCTTCCCCCGCACGAGCAGTACTTC
NA	TRBV30	TRBJ1-3	NA	CAWSKISGNTIYF	TGTGCCTGGAGTAAAATCTCTGGAAACACCATATATTTT
NA	TRBV29-1	TRBJ2-7	NA	CSVEGVDKGGDEQYF	TGCAGCGTTGAAGGGGTAGACAAAGGTGGCGACGAGCAGTACTTC
once	TRBV6-5	TRBJ2-2	TRBD1	CASSYSNRGTGELFF	TGTGCCAGCAGTTACTCAAACAGGGGTACCGGGGAGCTGTTTTTT
NA	TRBV28	TRBJ1-5	NA	CASSAGDGNQPQHF	TGTGCCAGCAGTGCAGGGGACGGAAATCAGCCCCAGCATTTT
NA	TRBV7-9	TRBJ2-1	NA	CASSLIGSNEQFF	TGTGCCAGCAGCTTAATAGGGTCCAATGAGCAGTTCTTC
NA	TRBV9	TRBJ1-3	NA	CASSVVEGGNTIYF	TGTGCCAGCAGCGTAGTGGAAGGCGGAAACACCATATATTTT
once	TRBV27	TRBJ2-2	TRBD2	CASSPAGRLAGGELFF	TGTGCCAGCAGCCCCGCCGGGCGGCTAGCGGGGGGGGAGCTGTTTTTT
NA	TRBV29-1	TRBJ2-1	TRBD2	CSVEDRSGKDNEQFF	TGCAGCGTTGAAGATCGTAGCGGGAAAGACAATGAGCAGTTCTTC
NA	TRBV28	TRBJ1-2	TRBD1	CASSEQGFYTF	TGTGCCAGCAGTGAACAGGGGTTCTACACCTTC
NA	TRBV4-1	TRBJ1-5	NA	CASSPGAGAGYSNQPQHF	TGCGCCAGCAGCCCGGGGGCTGGTGCGGGTTATAGCAATCAGCCCCAGCATTTT
NA	TRBV7-6	TRBJ2-7	TRBD2	CASSLDPGRAGTEQYF	TGTGCCAGCAGCTTAGACCCCGGGAGGGCAGGGACCGAGCAGTACTTC
NA	TRBV5-5	TRBJ2-7	NA	CASSLEGGRGRIYEQYF	TGTGCCAGCAGCTTGGAGGGTGGCAGGGGAAGAATCTACGAGCAGTACTTC
NA	TRBV7-9	TRBJ2-7	TRBD2	CASSLGRDSQVLYEQYF	TGTGCCAGCAGCTTGGGGAGGGACTCCCAGGTTCTTTACGAGCAGTACTTC
NA	TRBV25-1	TRBJ1-1	NA	CASSTTRVGRAEAFF	TGTGCCAGCAGTACTACCAGGGTTGGAAGGGCTGAAGCTTTCTTT
NA	TRBV18	TRBJ2-1	TRBD2	CASSRFSGRDNEQFF	TGTGCCAGCTCGCGTTTCAGCGGGAGAGACAATGAGCAGTTCTTC
NA	TRBV11-2	TRBJ2-7	NA	CASSSRLAISYEQYF	TGTGCCAGCAGCTCGCGGCTAGCAATCTCCTACGAGCAGTACTTC
NA	TRBV4-1	TRBJ2-1	NA	CASSQVGGGYEQFF	TGCGCCAGCAGCCAAGTGGGAGGAGGCTATGAGCAGTTCTTC
NA	TRBV19	TRBJ2-7	TRBD2	CASSIAAGGPLEQYF	TGTGCCAGTAGTATTGCAGCGGGAGGACCCCTCGAGCAGTACTTC
NA	TRBV2	TRBJ2-7	NA	CASRDRGGPYEQYF	TGTGCCAGCAGGGACCGTGGTGGCCCCTACGAGCAGTACTTC
NA	TRBV11-3	TRBJ2-7	NA	CASSSGLTYEQYF	TGTGCCAGCAGCAGTGGGCTTACCTACGAGCAGTACTTC
NA	TRBV2	TRBJ2-2	NA	CASSDQRDTGELFF	TGTGCCAGCAGTGACCAGCGGGACACCGGGGAGCTGTTTTTT
once	TRBV5-4	TRBJ2-7	NA	CASSLPGYPPYEQYF	TGTGCCAGCAGCCTCCCGGGCTACCCGCCCTACGAGCAGTACTTC
NA	TRBV6-1	TRBJ1-1	NA	CASSENLGTGNTEAFF	TGTGCCAGCAGCGAAAACCTCGGGACGGGGAACACTGAAGCTTTCTTT
few	TRBV7-9	TRBJ2-1	NA	CALDQRVANEQFF	TGTGCCCTCGACCAGCGGGTAGCCAATGAGCAGTTCTTC
NA	TRBV9	TRBJ2-3	NA	CASSPRGPSTDTQYF	TGTGCCAGCAGCCCCAGGGGTCCAAGCACAGATACGCAGTATTTT
once	TRBV7-6	TRBJ2-1	TRBD2	CASSLSSTSGKTYYNEQFF	TGTGCCAGCAGCTTAAGCTCGACTAGCGGGAAGACCTACTACAATGAGCAGTTCTTC